This TCR beta chain emerged from a study of cytomegalovirus exposure and HLA in healthy donors. General study results and limits: A later look showed TCR association rates differing by HLA locus, highest for DRB1 and lowest for HLA-C. CMV serostatus was the sole immune exposure information available. Across donors, presence/absence analyses took sequencing depth to be roughly uniform.

A note on this clone: Antigen unknown.

Per germline, CDR1 MNHEY and CDR2 SVGAGI. V was shortened by 7 bases and J by 5 bases, with 12 bases between the two germline ends. The length of the CDR3 is 13 residues. Primers: 60 Vbeta forward and 13 Jbeta reverse. Profiling relied on immunoSEQ multiplex PCR, and the TCRdb table lists in-frame clones only, not all of them. The sample shows 160,000 or so clones, about four fifths of them seen only once. Source material: PBMCs. The genes are TRBV6-5 and TRBJ1-5; D unresolved. The clonotype comes from a woman aged 45-60 years in good health and CMV-seronegative. The CDR3 here is CASKGREDQPQHF. CDR3 nucleotide sequence: TGTGCCAGCAAAGGTAGGGAGGATCAGCCCCAGCATTTT.